These 15 T cell receptor beta chains were sequenced from one sample in a study of T cell clonality in common variable immunodeficiency. Overall study findings and caveats: In common variable immunodeficiency, TCR beta chains reportedly carried fewer deletions and N-nucleotide insertions.

Their antigens remain unidentified. Sequencing used immunoSEQ multiplex PCR; TCRdb keeps in-frame clones, though not all of them. This sample comprises over 20,000 clones, none seen once only. The sequencing input was peripheral blood mononuclear cells. The receptor source for this set is a human donor with common variable immunodeficiency.

This clone was detected ten times or more. Read data end 3 residues before the CDR3 end; the end is taken from the germline J gene. The chain is built from TRBV29-1 and TRBJ1-1; D remains unclear. Germline loops: CDR1 SQVTM, CDR2 ANQGSEA. The V end lost 5 bases, the J end lost 4 bases, and 11 bases lay between the germline ends. The CDR3 totals 12 residues. Here the CDR3 reads CSVRFSATEAFF. The DNA read from the CDR3 is TGCAGCGTTCGCTTCAGCGCCACTGAA.

This clone was recorded at least ten times. The read comes to an end 3 residues before the CDR3 does, leaving the germline J gene to fill in the end. The rearrangement uses TRBV5-1 and TRBJ1-3, with TRBD1 identical over 7 bases. Germline V lookup: CDR1 SGHRS, CDR2 YFSETQ. CDR3 size: 16 residues. J lost 6 bases, V lost 3 bases, and 12 bases had no gene match. The chain's CDR3 is CASSYTPGQRTNTIYF. CDR3 bases read: TGCGCCAGCAGCTATACCCCGGGACAGAGGACAAACACC.

This clone has ten or more counts. The CDR3 is cut off 3 residues early in the read; its end comes from the germline J gene. V gene TRBV7-2 combines with J gene TRBJ2-7; D is possibly TRBD2 (7 bases). Trimming shortened V by 2 bases and J by 2 bases, and 10 bases separated the two germline ends. CDR3 length: 14 amino acids. Germline V gene data show CDR1 as SGHTA and CDR2 as FQGNSA. The CDR3 loop reads CASSLKGGAYEQYF. The CDR3 bases that were read are TGTGCCAGCAGCTTAAAAGGGGGGGCCTACGAG.

To note about this clone: The read comes to an end 3 residues before the CDR3 does, leaving the germline J gene to fill in the end. The rearrangement links TRBV10-2 to TRBJ1-5; 9 bases align to TRBD1. Germline V gene sequence: CDR1 WSHSY, CDR2 SAAADI. This CDR3 comprises 18 residues. J lost 1 base, V lost 2 bases, and 9 bases had no gene match. The CDR3 sequence is CASSELGQGFGSNQPQHF. The sequenced CDR3 bases are TGCGCCAGCAGTGAGCTTGGACAGGGGTTTGGCAGCAATCAGCCC.

There are many counts of this clone. The read ends 3 residues early relative to the CDR3; the germline J gene fills the gap. The chain joins TRBV7-2 to TRBJ1-2; 8 bases map to TRBD1. The CDR3 length is 15 residues. Germline CDR1 reads SGHTA; CDR2 reads FQGNSA. The CDR3 bases that were read are TGTGCCAGCAGCGAAGACAGGGGCCGTCCTTGGGGC. Translation gives CASSEDRGRPWG. The full CDR3 protein is CASSEDRGRPWGYTF.

This clone was recorded at least ten times. Sequencing ends 3 residues short of the CDR3 end; the germline J gene provides the rest. The rearrangement uses TRBV7-9 and TRBJ1-2; 8 nucleotides match TRBD1. CDR3 length: 15 amino acids. The ends lost 4 bases at V and 2 bases at J; junction bases unmatched: 6. In germline, CDR1 is SEHNR, CDR2 FQNEAQ (reference sequence). CDR3 DNA, as far as it was read: TGTGCCAGCAGCTCCGAGACAGGGGCCAACTATGGC. Translated, it gives CASSSETGANYG. The CDR3, in full, reads CASSSETGANYGYTF. The full variable domain, completed using reference TRBV7-9 and TRBJ1-2, is DTGVSQNPRHKITKRGQNVTFRCDPISEHNRLYWYRQTLGQGPEFLTYFQNEAQLEKSRLLSDRFSAERPKGSFSTLEIQRTEQGDSAMYLCASSSETGANYGYTFGSGTRLTVV.

This clone was detected ten times or more. Read coverage stops 3 residues before the CDR3 terminus; the germline J gene supplies the remainder. The chain carries TRBV5-1 and TRBJ2-2; tentatively, D is TRBD2 (6 bases). V shed 2 bases and J shed 5 bases, with 19 bases lying between them. Germline loops: CDR1 SGHRS, CDR2 YFSETQ. The CDR3 has 17 residues. CDR3: CASSLALATFGTGELFF. CDR3 bases read: TGCGCCAGCAGCTTAGCACTAGCTACTTTTGGTACCGGGGAG.

At least ten counts were recorded for this clone. The read stops 3 residues short of the end of the CDR3; the missing end is completed from the germline J gene. The chain joins TRBV4-1 to TRBJ2-7, with 7 positions matching TRBD1. V lost 4 bases and J lost 3; bases outside the gene matches: 6. The CDR3 contains 14 residues. Germline values: CDR1 MGHRA, CDR2 YSYEKL. The CDR3: CASSRDRLRYEQYF. The part of the CDR3 DNA that was read is TGCGCCAGCAGCCGGGACAGACTACGCTACGAG.

This clone was detected many times. Coverage ceases 3 residues before the CDR3 finishes, and the germline J gene fills in the end. The rearrangement joins TRBV2 to TRBJ2-3, with 10 bases fitting TRBD2. This CDR3 has 15 residues. CDR1 and CDR2 (germline): SNHLY, FYNNEI. The trim removed 7 bases at V and 4 bases at J, leaving 8 bases unmatched. The CDR3 spells CASTERGGSADTQYF. Partial CDR3 DNA: TGTGCCAGCACCGAGCGGGGGGGTTCTGCAGATACG.

This clone was detected ten times or more. The read comes to an end 3 residues before the CDR3 does, leaving the germline J gene to fill in the end. The chain employs TRBV30 and TRBJ1-3, with D possibly TRBD1 on 5 matching bases. Per germline, CDR1 GTSNPN and CDR2 SVGIG (reference sequence). CDR3 size: 15 residues. V lost 0 bases, J lost 2 bases, and 11 bases lay in between. The sequenced part of the CDR3 DNA is TGTGCCTGGAGTGTACGGGGGTCTGCTGGAAACACC. This sequence encodes CAWSVRGSAGNT. The full CDR3 protein is CAWSVRGSAGNTIYF.

This clone was found many times. The observed sequence ends 3 residues before the CDR3 terminus, with the missing tail filled in from the germline J gene. The V call is TRBV6-2 or TRBV6-3, the J call TRBJ1-6, with D possibly TRBD1 on 6 matching bases. Germline V gene lookup returns CDR1 MNHEY and CDR2 SVGEGT. Trimming stripped 5 bases from V and 7 bases from J, with 6 bases between. The CDR3 has 12 amino acids. This chain's CDR3 is CASSTGNSPLHF. Incomplete CDR3 DNA: TGTGCCAGCAGTACAGGGAATTCACCC.

In its sample, this clone is medium-sized. The CDR3 is cut off 3 residues early in the read; its end comes from the germline J gene. The chain carries TRBV7-3 and TRBJ2-3, with 9 bases aligning to TRBD1. The V segment lost 1 base and the J segment 3 bases; nucleotides outside the gene matches: 2. CDR3 length: 15 residues. CDR1 is SGHTA and CDR2 is FQGTGA in the germline V gene. Partial CDR3 DNA: TGTGCCAGCAGCTTAATGGGACAGGGAACAGATACG. Translated, it gives CASSLMGQGTDT. The full-length CDR3 reads as CASSLMGQGTDTQYF.

Regarding this clone: Sequencing ends 3 residues short of the CDR3 end; the germline J gene provides the rest. The gene calls are TRBV11-1 and TRBJ2-7; no clear D gene. The CDR3 has 13 amino acids. The V gene lost 5 bases and the J gene lost 6 bases, with 14 bases spanning the gap. Germline loops: CDR1 SGHAT, CDR2 FQDESV (reference sequence). The CDR3 spells CASSVDPAVEQYF. CDR3 DNA, as far as it was read: TGTGCCAGCAGCGTCGACCCGGCGGTCGAG.

This clone was recorded at least ten times. The read finishes 3 residues shy of the CDR3 end, and the germline J gene is used to complete it. The sample has other DNA sequences that encode this CDR3 too. This rearrangement joins TRBV6-1 to TRBJ1-6; D unresolved. Per the germline V gene, CDR1 is MNHNS and CDR2 is SASEGT. The CDR3 has 15 residues. Trimming pared 4 bases from V and 9 bases from J, leaving 16 bases between. Partial CDR3 DNA: TGTGCCAGCAGTGCAACGGACTCCCGGGGTTCACCC. It is translated as CASSATDSRGSP. The CDR3 as a whole reads CASSATDSRGSPLHF.

This clone occurred many times. The read stops 3 residues short of the end of the CDR3; the missing end is completed from the germline J gene. V and J are TRBV5-1 and TRBJ2-1; 9 bases fit TRBD2. Per germline, CDR1 SGHRS and CDR2 YFSETQ. CDR3 size: 18 residues. V lost 0 bases to trimming and J lost 0 bases; unmatched junction nucleotides: 7. Partial CDR3 DNA: TGCGCCAGCAGCTTGGCTAGCGGGGCCCTAAGCTCCTACAATGAG. The encoded protein is CASSLASGALSSYNE. The entire CDR3 reads CASSLASGALSSYNEQFF. The full variable domain, rest sourced from reference TRBV5-1 and TRBJ2-1, is KAGVTQTPRYLIKTRGQQVTLSCSPISGHRSVSWYQQTPGQGLQFLFEYFSETQRNKGNFPGRFSGRQFSNSRSEMNVSTLELGDSALYLCASSLASGALSSYNEQFFGPGTRLTVL.